Following are 27 T cell receptor beta chains from one sample sequenced in a study of human T cells and chemical hapten exposure. As to time point: patch test 1, 2 weeks after DPC sensitization. Sample treatment: therapeutic diphenylcyclopropenone sensitization with weekly scalp DPC. TCRdb itself ran the RACE reads through MiXCR, one entry per CDR3 protein. The repertoire holds just over 80,000 distinct CDR3 sequences, with approximately 11% as singletons. Here the sequenced sample was whole blood, taken in connection with sensitization to the hapten diphenylcyclopropenone (DPC). Receptors originate from a woman in her fifties or sixties with alopecia areata. Some clones in this sample may be carry-over from other donors' samples.

The chain carries TRBV12-3 or TRBV12-4 and TRBJ2-2; 8 bases are a match to TRBD2. With V trimmed by 6 bases and J by 4 bases, 7 bases remained unmatched. The CDR3 covers 15 residues. The CDR3 here is CASREGTSGTGELFF. CDR3 nucleotides: TGTGCCAGCAGGGAGGGGACTAGTGGCACCGGGGAGCTGTTTTTT.

Note on this clonotype: It may be a read error: a sequence one base away is much more abundant. The rearrangement joins TRBV29-1 to TRBJ2-7, with D tentatively TRBD1 (6 bases). This CDR3 contains 12 residues. The V and J ends lost 6 bases and 8 bases respectively, with 17 bases between them. Germline-derived CDR1 and CDR2 are SQVTM and ANQGSEA. The chain's CDR3 is CSVEKQGSKQYF. CDR3 sequence (DNA): TGCAGCGTCGAAAAACAGGGAAGCAAGCAGTACTTC.

This clonotype showed up many times. The V call is TRBV15, the J call TRBJ2-1; the match to TRBD2 covers 8 bases. With 0 bases clipped from V and 8 bases from J, the junction kept 15 bases outside the gene matches. Germline assignment: CDR1 LNHNV and CDR2 YYDKDF (reference sequence). The CDR3 extends over 18 amino acids. The CDR3, as DNA: TGTGCCACCAGCAGAGACTCGCCGACCTTGCGGGAGGTCTATGAGCAGTTCTTC. This gives the protein CATSRDSPTLREVYEQFF.

Turning to this clonotype: A clone one base away is much larger, so this may be a read error. The genes are TRBV3-1 and TRBJ2-1, with TRBD2 matching over 7 bases. V shed 4 bases, J shed 0 bases, and the junction held 12 bases outside the gene matches. The CDR3 extends over 18 amino acids. Per the germline V gene, CDR1 is LGHDT and CDR2 is YNNKEL (reference sequence). The CDR3, as DNA: TGTGCCAGCAGCCTCACGGGAGGAGGGGCTTCCTCCTACAATGAGCAGTTCTTC. This encodes CASSLTGGGASSYNEQFF.

The chain couples TRBV7-7 to TRBJ2-2, with D unclear. The V end lost 8 bases, the J end lost 3 bases, and 10 bases lay between the germline ends. This CDR3 comprises 13 residues. In germline, CDR1 is SSHAT, CDR2 FNYEAQ (reference sequence). CDR3 nucleotide sequence: TGTGCCAGCCAAGGGCAACACACCGGGGAGCTGTTTTTT. Amino acids: CASQGQHTGELFF. Combining the CDR3 with reference TRBV7-7 and TRBJ2-2 gives the whole variable domain GAGVSQSPRYKVTKRGQDVTLRCDPISSHATLYWYQQALGQGPEFLTYFNYEAQPDKSGLPSDRFSAERPEGSISTLTIQRTEQRDSAMYRCASQGQHTGELFFGEGSRLTVL.

This clonotype has more than one count but fewer than ten. This rearrangement joins TRBV7-8 to TRBJ1-1, with D perhaps TRBD1 (5 bases). The germline V gene encodes CDR1 SGHVS and CDR2 FQNEAQ. The CDR3 length is 15 residues. V was trimmed by 5 bases and J by 3 bases, leaving 16 bases between them. CDR3 coding DNA: TGTGCCAGCAGCGTCCCGGGACTTCTCGACACTGAAGCTTTCTTT. This codes for CASSVPGLLDTEAFF.

The table lists this clonotype with many counts. The rearrangement links TRBV9 to TRBJ2-1, with 10 bases matching TRBD2. CDR3 length equals 15 residues. Looked up from germline, CDR1 is SGDLS and CDR2 is YYNGEE. Losses at the gene ends were 0 bases for V and 7 bases for J; bases not matched to a gene: 4. CDR3 amino acids: CASSVVGSGRNEQFF. The DNA of the CDR3 is TGTGCCAGCAGCGTAGTCGGTAGCGGGAGGAATGAGCAGTTCTTC.

This clonotype showed up many times. V is TRBV27 and J is TRBJ2-5; 7 nucleotides match TRBD1. The CDR3 contains 17 residues. Germline V gene lookup returns CDR1 MNHEY and CDR2 SMNVEV (reference sequence). V was pared by 6 bases and J by 2 bases, with 15 bases of the junction left unmatched. CDR3 amino acids: CASSKTGSTRVQETQYF. As DNA, the CDR3 is TGTGCCAGCAGCAAGACAGGGTCGACGCGAGTACAAGAGACCCAGTACTTC.

The gene calls are TRBV9 and TRBJ1-5, with D maybe TRBD1 (6 bases). V lost 3 bases, J lost 2 bases, and 15 bases lay in between. This CDR3 comprises 16 residues. Germline CDR1 and CDR2: SGDLS and YYNGEE. The CDR3 DNA is TGTGCCAGCAGCGCGGGACACTCGGTCGGCAATCAGCCCCAGCATTTT. Translation gives CASSAGHSVGNQPQHF.

This clonotype occurred many times. J is TRBJ2-7 and V is TRBV20-1, with 8 bases matching TRBD1. Germline V gene lookup returns CDR1 DFQATT and CDR2 SNEGSKA (reference sequence). Trimming removed 1 base from V and 4 bases from J; junction bases left unmatched: 6. This CDR3 spans 14 amino acids. The CDR3 loop is CSARVSTGVYEQYF. The CDR3 DNA is TGCAGTGCTAGAGTTTCGACAGGGGTTTACGAGCAGTACTTC.

This clonotype was recorded at least ten times. This chain uses TRBV5-5 with TRBJ1-5; D is undetermined. CDR3 size: 13 residues. Trimming shortened V by 5 bases and J by 0 bases, and 6 bases separated the two germline ends. Germline V lookup: CDR1 SGHKS, CDR2 YYEKEE (reference sequence). This chain's CDR3 is CASSRSSNQPQHF. DNA for the CDR3: TGTGCCAGCAGTAGGAGTAGCAATCAGCCCCAGCATTTT.

The sample holds many counts of this clonotype. CDR3 residues: CSARMTSGGWEQYF. In nucleotides, the CDR3 is TGCAGTGCTAGGATGACTAGCGGGGGCTGGGAGCAGTACTTC. The genes are TRBV20-1 and TRBJ2-7; 12 bases are shared with TRBD2. Germline V gene sequence: CDR1 DFQATT, CDR2 SNEGSKA (reference sequence). The CDR3 has 14 residues. Trimming at V came to 3 bases and at J to 7 bases, leaving 7 bases not matched to a gene.

The rearrangement joins TRBV5-1 to TRBJ1-2; D remains unclear. The CDR3 covers 13 residues. Germline CDR1 is SGHRS and CDR2 is YFSETQ. V dropped 0 bases and J dropped 3 bases, with 6 bases sitting between them. CDR3 residues: CASSLDADYGYTF. The CDR3 DNA sequence: TGCGCCAGCAGCTTGGATGCAGACTATGGCTACACCTTC.

Many counts were recorded for this clonotype. The J gene is TRBJ2-2, the V gene TRBV6-1, with D uncertain. The CDR3 sequence is 14 residues long. V lost 6 bases and J lost 0, with 8 bases in between. Per germline, CDR1 MNHNS and CDR2 SASEGT. CDR3 residues: CASSLIANTGELFF. The CDR3 bases are TGTGCCAGCAGCCTCATAGCGAACACCGGGGAGCTGTTTTTT.

The chain couples TRBV2 to TRBJ1-2; D is uncertain. The CDR3 is 13 residues long. From germline, CDR1 is SNHLY and CDR2 FYNNEI. V shed 4 bases and J shed 2 bases, with 8 bases lying between them. The CDR3 sequence: CASSGRTNYGYTF. CDR3 DNA: TGTGCCAGCAGTGGACGGACCAACTATGGCTACACCTTC.

This clonotype was picked up a small number of times. The genes are TRBV7-9 and TRBJ1-1; perhaps TRBD1 as D (5 bases). This CDR3 spans 13 amino acids. Per the germline V gene, CDR1 is SEHNR and CDR2 is FQNEAQ (reference sequence). Trimming left V 5 bases short and J 4 bases short, with 11 bases between. CDR3 loop: CASSPRQRTEAFF. CDR3 DNA: TGTGCCAGCAGCCCGCGACAGCGCACTGAAGCTTTCTTT.

The gene calls are TRBV7-8 and TRBJ2-6; 7 positions match TRBD1. Trimming removed 3 bases from V and 0 bases from J; junction bases left unmatched: 8. CDR1 and CDR2 from the germline V gene are SGHVS and FQNEAQ. The CDR3 is made up of 18 amino acids. CDR3 region: CASSFLRDSNSGANVLTF. In DNA form, the CDR3 reads TGTGCCAGCAGCTTCCTACGGGACAGCAACTCTGGGGCCAACGTCCTGACTTTC.

There are many counts of this clonotype. The chain carries TRBV7-8 and TRBJ1-1; D is unresolved. With 8 bases removed from V and 1 base from J, the gap between germline ends came to 11 bases. This CDR3 is 13 amino acids long. Germline V CDR1 and CDR2: SGHVS, FQNEAQ. Here the CDR3 reads CASGYLRNTEAFF. CDR3 coding DNA: TGTGCCAGCGGTTACCTGAGGAACACTGAAGCTTTCTTT.

This clonotype appeared many times. V is TRBV29-1 and J is TRBJ2-3, with D uncertain. The CDR3 has 12 residues. V was trimmed by 0 bases and J by 5 bases, leaving 6 bases between them. Germline lookup yields CDR1 SQVTM and CDR2 ANQGSEA. The CDR3 DNA is TGCAGCGTTGAAGATAACGGAGATACGCAGTATTTT. Translation gives CSVEDNGDTQYF.

There are a few counts of this clonotype. CDR3 DNA sequence: TGTGCCAGCAGCCTAGACAGGGGGGTGGCGTACTTC. This encodes CASSLDRGVAYF. The V gene is TRBV3-1, the J gene TRBJ2-4; the match to TRBD1 covers 9 bases. Germline V lookup: CDR1 LGHDT, CDR2 YNNKEL (reference sequence). The CDR3 spans 12 residues. V shed 4 bases, J shed 15 bases, and the junction held 7 bases outside the gene matches.

This clonotype was detected many times. This chain links TRBV27 with TRBJ1-1; 11 bases match TRBD1. Germline trimming cut 4 bases from V and 1 base from J; bases unmatched to any gene: 11. Germline V CDR1 and CDR2: MNHEY, SMNVEV (reference sequence). The CDR3 runs to 18 residues. The CDR3 protein is CASSYTGTGGRRNTEAFF. Written as DNA, the CDR3 is TGTGCCAGCAGTTACACCGGGACAGGGGGTCGAAGGAACACTGAAGCTTTCTTT.

This clonotype was observed a few times. CDR3: CASGLGDRLGNEQFF. In nucleotides, the CDR3 is TGTGCTAGTGGTTTGGGGGACCGACTCGGCAATGAGCAGTTCTTC. The chain couples TRBV12-5 to TRBJ2-1, with D possibly being TRBD1 or TRBD2 (5 bases each). CDR3 size: 15 residues. The V gene's germline CDR1 is LGHNT and CDR2 FRNRAP. The germline V and J ends were trimmed by 1 base and 6 bases, with 13 bases remaining between them.

This clonotype was recorded many times. The CDR3 reads CASSLGGDRNYGYTF. DNA for the CDR3: TGTGCCAGCAGCTTAGGGGGAGACAGGAACTATGGCTACACCTTC. The chain couples TRBV7-3 to TRBJ1-2, with a possible D match to TRBD1 (6 bases). This CDR3 has 15 amino acids. CDR1 SGHTA and CDR2 FQGTGA come from the germline V gene. The V end was cut by 2 bases, the J end by 2 bases, with 12 bases between.

This clonotype was recorded a few times. The J gene is TRBJ1-1, the V gene TRBV12-2; the table calls TRBD1, which could not be checked here. TRBV12-2 is deemed a pseudogene. The CDR3 has 16 amino acids. The CDR3 sequence: CASRPGWDRGHTEAFF. The CDR3 DNA sequence: TGTGCAAGTCGCCCCGGGTGGGACAGGGGGCACACTGAAGCTTTCTTT.

This clonotype was observed many times. V usage is TRBV19 and J usage is TRBJ1-5; 7 bases agree with TRBD1. The V gene end was trimmed by 6 bases and the J gene end by 0 bases; junction bases not matched to a gene: 2. The CDR3 extends over 14 amino acids. Germline V gives CDR1 LNHDA, CDR2 SQIVND (reference sequence). Here the CDR3 DNA reads TGTGCCAGTAGGTGGACAGGTAGCAATCAGCCCCAGCATTTT. Translated, it gives CASRWTGSNQPQHF.

This clonotype was seen only a few times. The J gene is TRBJ2-2, the V gene TRBV5-4; TRBD2 agrees at 16 bases. V trimming: 4 bases; J trimming: 2 bases; junction bases outside the gene matches: 5. The CDR3 runs to 18 residues. Germline lookup yields CDR1 SGHNT and CDR2 YYREEE (reference sequence). CDR3 in amino acids: CASSPGLAGGTNTGELFF. CDR3 nucleotides: TGTGCCAGCAGCCCGGGACTAGCGGGAGGGACAAACACCGGGGAGCTGTTTTTT.

This clonotype was counted at least ten times. The CDR3 nucleotides read TGTGCCAGCAGCTCAAAGGGGGAGTTAGCGGGCCCTGAAGCTTTCTTT. Its translation: CASSSKGELAGPEAFF. The rearrangement joins TRBV11-2 to TRBJ1-1, with D maybe TRBD1 (6 bases). Germline lookup yields CDR1 SGHAT and CDR2 FQNNGV. The CDR3 covers 16 residues. V lost 4 bases to trimming and J lost 6 bases, with 21 bases between them.